This T cell receptor (beta chain) was sequenced in a study of CD8+ T cells in alopecia areata. Extracted RNA was reverse transcribed into cDNA, the sequencing template. Using immunoSEQ multiplex PCR, the repertoire was profiled, and TCRdb retains in-frame clones only, with some absent. The table includes about 190,000 clones, more than 55% detected once. The V gene's germline CDR1 is GTSNPN and CDR2 SVGIG (reference sequence). The V and J ends lost 6 bases and 5 bases respectively, with 17 bases between them. The CDR3 contains 13 residues. The study's findings and limits: During tofacitinib treatment, many expanded lesional clones remained in scalp and blood.

A remark on this clone: The antigen is not known.

The treatment was: oral pan-JAK inhibitor, 5-10 mg twice daily. The source of this sequence is a human donor with alopecia areata. The input for sequencing was CD4+ T cells sorted from blood, taken at week 4, from a patient treated with tofacitinib. The V call is TRBV30, the J call TRBJ2-7; a possible D gene is TRBD2 (7 bases). The CDR3 loop reads CACRGGTIHEQYF. CDR3 bases: TGTGCCTGTAGGGGGGGAACCATCCACGAGCAGTACTTC.